This T cell receptor beta chain was identified in a study of CXCR3-negative and CXCR3-positive naive CD8 T cells. Study conclusions and caveats: Memory, not naive, CXCR3-negative and CXCR3-positive cells differed in TRBV-TRBJ usage. For the naive subsets, surface CD5 was similar, and TCR strength was inferred from TRB CDR3 properties.

The method, 5' RACE with UMI labels, was used to prepare the TRB cDNA libraries. Following a re-call of the 5' RACE reads, TCRdb has one entry per CDR3 protein and lacks DNA. Its listing shows about 130,000 distinct CDR3 sequences. Germline V gene sequence: CDR1 LGHNA, CDR2 YSLEER. CDR3 length: 15 amino acids. Every subset of CD8+ T cells was sorted in triplicate at 300,000 or so cells each. On this clonotype itself: Its target is unknown.

The sequence was obtained from a human donor in good health. Some clones in this sample may be carry-over from other donors' samples. The V gene is TRBV4-3, the J gene TRBJ1-5. The specimen sequenced was naive CXCR3- CD8+ T cells from blood. Subset of the sample: CD45RO-CCR7+CD27+CD95- naive CD8+ T cells lacking CXCR3 (TNR3-). The CDR3 region is CASSFTVDSNQPQHF.